The next 11 T cell receptor beta chains were all read from a single sample in a study of blood T cell repertoires in COVID-19. The repertoire was sequenced with immunoSEQ multiplex PCR; TCRdb's copy has only in-frame clones and lacks some. This table holds approximately 150,000 clones, around nine tenths found once. The sequencing sample was made of peripheral blood. The receptors stem from a human donor in a cohort sampled during active COVID-19.

The chain combines TRBV7-2 with TRBJ2-2, with D perhaps matching TRBD1 (6 bases). CDR3 length: 14 amino acids. V dropped 1 base and J dropped 5 bases, with 8 bases sitting between them. Germline lookup yields CDR1 SGHTA and CDR2 FQGNSA. CDR3 bases: TGTGCCAGCAGCTTAGTTCAGGGGACCGGGGAGCTGTTTTTT. Its translation: CASSLVQGTGELFF.

The chain employs TRBV5-4 and TRBJ1-3; 7 nucleotides align to TRBD1. This CDR3 has 14 residues. After removal of 4 bases from V and 4 bases from J, the junction contained 5 bases not matched to a gene. CDR1 SGHNT and CDR2 YYREEE come from the germline V gene (reference sequence). This CDR3 reads CASSVDRVGNTIYF. CDR3 sequence (DNA): TGTGCCAGCAGCGTTGACAGGGTAGGAAACACCATATATTTT.

The chain recombines TRBV7-9 with TRBJ2-4; 7 bases map to TRBD2. Germline V CDR1 and CDR2: SEHNR, FQNEAQ (reference sequence). The CDR3 sequence is 13 residues long. V lost 5 bases, J lost 7 bases, and 5 bases stayed unmatched. In DNA, the CDR3 is TGTGCCAGCAGCCTGGGGGGAGGGAACATTCAGTACTTC. Its protein product is CASSLGGGNIQYF.

The rearrangement joins TRBV9 to TRBJ2-6; D is perhaps TRBD2 (5 bases). Trimming stripped 0 bases from V and 1 base from J, with 14 bases between. Looked up from germline, CDR1 is SGDLS and CDR2 is YYNGEE. This CDR3 spans 18 amino acids. CDR3 loop: CASSVGLARLSGANVLTF. The CDR3, as DNA: TGTGCCAGCAGCGTAGGGCTAGCCCGCTTATCTGGGGCCAACGTCCTGACTTTC.

This clone was counted a few times. V usage is TRBV7-9 and J usage is TRBJ2-7, with TRBD1 matching 12 bases. Germline-derived CDR1 and CDR2 are SEHNR and FQNEAQ (reference sequence). CDR3 length equals 14 residues. With V trimmed by 5 bases and J by 6 bases, 5 bases remained unmatched. The CDR3 DNA reads as TGTGCCAGCAGCCCGGGACAGGGGGCGATCGAGCAGTACTTC. Residues: CASSPGQGAIEQYF.

The J gene is TRBJ1-2, the V gene TRBV6-5, with a possible D match to TRBD1 (5 bases). CDR1 MNHEY and CDR2 SVGAGI come from the germline V gene. The CDR3 spans 13 residues. The V end lost 5 bases, the J end lost 2 bases, and 9 bases lay between the germline ends. CDR3 loop: CASSLTVNYGYTF. For the CDR3, the DNA is TGTGCCAGCAGTCTGACAGTGAACTATGGCTACACCTTC.

This clone was counted a few times. The CDR3 DNA reads as TGTGCCAGCAGTCTACAGGGTCCAGGCTCCTACGAGCAGTACTTC. Translated, it gives CASSLQGPGSYEQYF. The genes are TRBV7-9 and TRBJ2-7; the D gene is possibly TRBD1 (6 bases). The CDR3 spans 15 residues. V lost 6 bases to trimming and J lost 0 bases, with 15 bases between them. Germline-derived CDR1 and CDR2 are SEHNR and FQNEAQ (reference sequence).

The J gene is TRBJ1-2, the V gene TRBV13; 8 nucleotides agree with TRBD1. Trimming cost V 5 bases and J 5 bases; bases outside gene matches: 4. The germline gives CDR1 PRHDT, CDR2 FYEKMQ (reference sequence). There are 13 residues in the CDR3. CDR3 nucleotide sequence: TGTGCCAGCAGCCTACAGGGGGATTATGGCTACACCTTC. Protein: CASSLQGDYGYTF.

V gene TRBV7-8 combines with J gene TRBJ2-1, with TRBD1 as a possible D gene (5 bases). Per germline, CDR1 SGHVS and CDR2 FQNEAQ. V lost 4 bases, J lost 7 bases, and 14 bases lay in between. The CDR3 has 14 residues. In DNA form, the CDR3 reads TGTGCCAGCAGCTCACTTTCTCAGGGAAATGAGCAGTTCTTC. It is translated as CASSSLSQGNEQFF.

The chain has TRBV3-1 (or the pseudogene TRBV3-2) and TRBJ2-1; unclear D gene. The CDR3 has 15 residues. Trimming cost V 0 bases and J 0 bases, with 6 bases left between them. The germline V gene has CDR1 LGHDT and CDR2 YNNKEL (reference sequence). Here the CDR3 reads CASSQETGSYNEQFF. The CDR3, as DNA: TGTGCCAGCAGCCAAGAGACTGGCTCCTACAATGAGCAGTTCTTC.

This chain links TRBV19 with TRBJ2-7; perhaps TRBD1 as D (7 bases). Germline V gene sequence: CDR1 LNHDA, CDR2 SQIVND (reference sequence). The CDR3 covers 15 residues. V lost 3 bases to trimming and J lost 7 bases, with 19 bases between them. The CDR3 nucleotides read TGTGCCAGTAGTATTTGGGCCCAACAGGGGAGGGAGCAGTACTTC. Its translation: CASSIWAQQGREQYF.